Each of the 16 T cell receptor beta chains below was sequenced from the same sample in a study of OX40 agonist ivuxolimab in advanced cancers. Sequencing used immunoSEQ multiplex PCR; TCRdb keeps in-frame clones, though not all of them. The sample has around 67,000 clones, around 80% seen once. Sequences were derived from CD4+ or CD8+ T cells sorted from blood, sampled in a trial of the OX40 agonist ivuxolimab. Receptors were obtained from an adult with an advanced solid tumor such as melanoma, head and neck, liver or kidney cancer.

This rearrangement joins TRBV6-6 to TRBJ1-2, with D possibly TRBD1 on 5 matching bases. V lost 6 bases, J lost 4 bases, and 9 bases lay in between. In germline, CDR1 is MNHNY, CDR2 SVGAGI (reference sequence). CDR3 size: 12 residues. The CDR3 DNA follows: TGTGCCAGCAGAGGACAAGTCTATGGCTACACCTTC. Translating it yields CASRGQVYGYTF.

The chain has TRBV7-2 and TRBJ2-4, with D maybe TRBD1 (6 bases). Trimming removed 5 bases from V and 7 bases from J, with 15 bases in between. The CDR3 runs to 14 residues. CDR1 is SGHTA, CDR2 FQGNSA, per germline. The CDR3 coding sequence is TGTGCCAGCAGCCCCGGGCAGGGGTGGAACATTCAGTACTTC. Its translation: CASSPGQGWNIQYF.

This clone was observed a handful of times. The V and J genes are TRBV14 and TRBJ2-7; D is possibly TRBD1 (6 bases). The germline V gene has CDR1 SGHDN and CDR2 FVKESK. CDR3 length: 16 amino acids. V was clipped by 4 bases and J by 0 bases, with 16 bases between them. CDR3 sequence reads: CASSPKQGFSSYEQYF. CDR3 bases: TGTGCCAGCAGCCCGAAACAGGGATTTAGCTCCTACGAGCAGTACTTC.

This chain connects TRBV18 to TRBJ1-1; D unresolved. Deletions cut 6 bases from V and 3 bases from J, with 23 bases between. CDR3 size: 17 residues. The V gene's germline CDR1 is KGHSH and CDR2 LQKENI. The CDR3: CASSEVMRHYVDTEAFF. In DNA form, the CDR3 reads TGTGCCAGCTCTGAAGTTATGCGACACTATGTCGACACTGAAGCTTTCTTT. Together with reference TRBV18 and TRBJ1-1, the CDR3 gives the full variable domain: NAGVMQNPRHLVRRRGQEARLRCSPMKGHSHVYWYRQLPEEGLKFMVYLQKENIIDESGMPKERFSAEFPKEGPSILRIQQVVRGDSAAYFCASSEVMRHYVDTEAFFGQGTRLTVV.

The CDR3 reads CASSPTSGGADTGELFF. For the CDR3, the DNA is TGTGCCAGCAGCCCGACTAGCGGGGGGGCGGACACCGGGGAGCTGTTTTTT. The gene calls are TRBV7-2 and TRBJ2-2, with 14 positions matching TRBD2. J was trimmed by 3 bases and V by 5 bases; bases with no gene match: 5. Germline CDR1 reads SGHTA; CDR2 reads FQGNSA. CDR3 length equals 17 residues.

This clone was counted between two and nine times. The V and J genes are TRBV30 and TRBJ1-6, with D maybe TRBD1 (6 bases). This CDR3 spans 12 amino acids. Germline V gene data show CDR1 as GTSNPN and CDR2 as SVGIG (reference sequence). Trimming removed 2 bases at V and 11 bases at J, with 10 bases between. The CDR3 protein is CAWSLQGPPLHF. The DNA for the CDR3 is TGTGCCTGGAGTCTACAGGGTCCACCCCTCCACTTT.

Here the CDR3 DNA reads TGCGCCAGCAGTCTGGGGACAGGCGAGGCCGGGGAGCTGTTTTTT. Its translation: CASSLGTGEAGELFF. The V call is TRBV23-1, the J call TRBJ2-2, with 8 bases fitting TRBD1. TRBV23-1 is flagged as an ORF with uncertain function. The CDR3 sequence is 15 residues long. The junction had 7 bases not matched to a gene; V was cut back by 4 bases and J by 6 bases.

The chain couples TRBV30 to TRBJ1-5, with D possibly TRBD1 on 5 matching bases. Germline-derived CDR1 and CDR2 are GTSNPN and SVGIG (reference sequence). The CDR3 length is 13 residues. V lost 2 bases to trimming and J lost 5 bases, with 10 bases between them. The CDR3 sequence is CAWSQGVDQPQHF. The CDR3 DNA is TGTGCCTGGAGTCAGGGTGTGGATCAGCCCCAGCATTTT.

The rearrangement uses TRBV29-1 and TRBJ2-7; perhaps TRBD1 as D (5 bases). This CDR3 contains 13 residues. Germline CDR1 reads SQVTM; CDR2 reads ANQGSEA. Deletions cut 2 bases from V and 3 bases from J, with 11 bases between. The CDR3 sequence: CSVELGAGYEQYF. DNA for the CDR3: TGCAGCGTTGAACTTGGGGCAGGCTACGAGCAGTACTTC.

This chain links TRBV2 with TRBJ1-2, with TRBD1 identical over 7 bases. J lost 10 bases, V lost 5 bases, and 13 bases had no gene match. The CDR3 runs to 14 residues. Germline lookup yields CDR1 SNHLY and CDR2 FYNNEI. For the CDR3, the DNA is TGTGCCAGCAGTTCTGGACAGGCCCGCATAGTCTACACCTTC. It encodes CASSSGQARIVYTF.

The chain is built from TRBV19 and TRBJ1-6; no reliable D call. The CDR3 has 13 residues. Germline loops: CDR1 LNHDA, CDR2 SQIVND (reference sequence). The V and J ends lost 6 bases and 7 bases respectively, with 10 bases between them. The chain's CDR3 is CASRLGINSPLHF. DNA of the CDR3: TGTGCCAGTAGACTAGGGATAAATTCACCCCTCCACTTT.

This chain uses TRBV28 with TRBJ1-6, with a weak D call TRBD1 (6 bases). V shed 5 bases and J shed 7 bases, with 12 bases lying between them. Germline V gives CDR1 MDHEN, CDR2 SYDVKM. The CDR3 covers 14 residues. The CDR3 DNA reads as TGTGCCAGCAGTATACAGGGTCGAAATTCACCCCTCCACTTT. Amino acid sequence: CASSIQGRNSPLHF.

This chain uses TRBV27 with TRBJ2-7, with D uncertain. The CDR3 is made up of 16 amino acids. Germline CDR1 and CDR2: MNHEY and SMNVEV (reference sequence). V lost 2 bases and J 5 bases, leaving 19 bases between the germline ends. The CDR3 DNA reads as TGTGCCAGCAGTTTACAACAGACACCATCTAGGGACGAGCAGTACTTC. Translating gives CASSLQQTPSRDEQYF.

This clone was picked up a small number of times. The chain couples TRBV6-1 to TRBJ2-1; 7 bases are shared with TRBD1. CDR1 is MNHNS, CDR2 SASEGT, per germline. This CDR3 is 15 amino acids long. With 3 bases clipped from V and 6 bases from J, the junction kept 8 bases outside the gene matches. The CDR3 spells CASSDNRGWVNEQFF. Here the CDR3 DNA reads TGTGCCAGCAGTGACAACAGGGGATGGGTCAATGAGCAGTTCTTC.

The V call is TRBV12-5, the J call TRBJ2-1; 9 nucleotides agree with TRBD2. Per germline, CDR1 LGHNT and CDR2 FRNRAP. The CDR3 consists of 15 residues. The junction had 11 bases not matched to a gene; V was cut back by 5 bases and J by 9 bases. CDR3: CASGPISSGGGEQFF. In DNA, the CDR3 is TGTGCTAGTGGTCCGATTAGTAGCGGGGGAGGTGAGCAGTTCTTC.

The rearrangement uses TRBV30 and TRBJ1-6; D not resolved. Germline V gives CDR1 GTSNPN, CDR2 SVGIG (reference sequence). The ends were cut back, 0 bases at V and 10 bases at J, with 7 bases in the middle. The CDR3 consists of 12 residues. This CDR3 is CAWSVPTSPLHF. DNA for the CDR3: TGTGCCTGGAGTGTACCGACCTCACCCCTCCACTTT. Combining the CDR3 with reference TRBV30 and TRBJ1-6 gives the whole variable domain SQTIHQWPATLVQPVGSPLSLECTVEGTSNPNLYWYRQAAGRGLQLLFYSVGIGQISSEVPQNLSASRPQDRQFILSSKKLLLSDSGFYLCAWSVPTSPLHFGNGTRLTVT.